The 31 T cell receptor beta chains presented below share a single source sample, sequenced in a study of blood T cells in healthy people across ages. For the second PCR, which ran for roughly 6 to 11 cycles, a sample-barcoded 5' primer and a J-beta primer mix were used. From the 5' RACE reads, TCRdb called clonotypes with MiXCR, one entry per CDR3 protein. Here the sample spans more than 1,400,000 distinct CDR3 sequences, roughly 45% being singletons. Sequencing was carried out using blood. The receptors stem from a woman between 18 and 30 years old in good health.

This clonotype occurred a few times. This sequence joins TRBV5-1 and TRBJ2-3, with TRBD2 matching over 12 bases. The CDR3 sequence is 16 residues long. V was clipped by 6 bases and J by 5 bases; unmatched bases: 10. Looked up from germline, CDR1 is SGHRS and CDR2 is YFSETQ. The CDR3 is CASTPSPGLAGDTQYF. CDR3 nucleotide sequence: TGCGCCAGCACCCCATCTCCGGGACTAGCGGGAGATACGCAGTATTTT.

This rearrangement joins TRBV20-1 to TRBJ2-1; D gene uncertain. This CDR3 contains 14 residues. V was pared by 3 bases and J by 6 bases, with 15 bases between. Germline V gene lookup returns CDR1 DFQATT and CDR2 SNEGSKA (reference sequence). The CDR3 protein is CSASSGPGTNEQFF. The DNA for the CDR3 is TGCAGTGCTAGTTCCGGACCCGGCACCAATGAGCAGTTCTTC.

This clonotype was detected many times. The V and J genes are TRBV7-2 and TRBJ1-6; the D gene is possibly TRBD1 (6 bases). The CDR3 has 15 amino acids. Looked up from germline, CDR1 is SGHTA and CDR2 is FQGNSA. The germline V and J ends were trimmed by 3 bases and 7 bases, with 13 bases remaining between them. The CDR3 sequence: CASSFGGGLNSPLHF. In DNA form, the CDR3 reads TGTGCCAGCAGCTTCGGAGGGGGTCTCAATTCACCCCTCCACTTT.

The V gene is TRBV11-2, the J gene TRBJ2-1; maybe TRBD2 (6 bases). The CDR3 spans 15 residues. V was cut by 4 bases and J by 5 bases, with 15 bases left in between. Germline values: CDR1 SGHAT, CDR2 FQNNGV. The CDR3: CASSSTGEPHNEQFF. CDR3 sequence (DNA): TGTGCCAGCAGCTCCACGGGGGAGCCCCACAATGAGCAGTTCTTC.

V and J are TRBV27 and TRBJ2-1, with D possibly being TRBD1 (6 bases). Between the trimmed V and J ends, which lost 3 bases and 5 bases, there was a span of 11 bases. The CDR3 loop spans 14 amino acids. Germline CDR1 reads MNHEY; CDR2 reads SMNVEV (reference sequence). Here the CDR3 reads CASSLPDRNNEQFF. The DNA for the CDR3 is TGTGCCAGCAGTTTGCCGGACAGAAACAATGAGCAGTTCTTC.

The V and J genes are TRBV20-1 and TRBJ2-1, with D tentatively TRBD1 or TRBD2 (5 bases each). CDR1 is DFQATT and CDR2 is SNEGSKA in the germline V gene (reference sequence). Trimming removed 1 base from V and 13 bases from J, with 14 bases in between. CDR3 size: 12 residues. CDR3 residues: CSARGVGETQFF. The CDR3 DNA sequence: TGCAGTGCTAGAGGCGTGGGGGAGACCCAGTTCTTC.

On this clonotype itself: Its ends do not fully match the called genes, so a read error is possible. The chain couples TRBV29-1 to TRBJ1-1; tentatively, D is TRBD1 (6 bases). Per the germline V gene, CDR1 is SQVTM and CDR2 is ANQGSEA. The CDR3 sequence is 13 residues long. The CDR3 DNA reads as TGCAGCGTTGAGGACAGACCGAACAGTGAAGCTTTCTTT. Protein product: CSVEDRPNSEAFF. The full variable domain, completed using reference TRBV29-1 and TRBJ1-1, is SAVISQKPSRDICQRGTSLTIQCQVDSQVTMMFWYRQQPGQSLTLIATANQGSEATYESGFVIDKFPISRPNLTFSTLTVSNMSPEDSSIYLCSVEDRPNSEAFFGQGTRLTVV.

The genes are TRBV7-2 and TRBJ2-1; 7 bases agree with TRBD2. From germline, CDR1 is SGHTA and CDR2 FQGNSA. The CDR3 has 16 residues. V gave up 1 base and J gave up 3 bases; unmatched junction bases: 6. The CDR3 sequence: CASSLVSGGSYNEQFF. The CDR3 DNA follows: TGTGCCAGCAGCTTAGTATCTGGCGGGAGCTACAATGAGCAGTTCTTC.

This chain uses TRBV30 with TRBJ2-3; 11 nucleotides line up with TRBD1. The CDR3 is made up of 15 amino acids. Germline CDR1 GTSNPN, CDR2 SVGIG (reference sequence). V lost 2 bases to trimming and J lost 5 bases; unmatched junction nucleotides: 6. This CDR3 is CAWSTGTGGIDTQYF. Written as DNA, the CDR3 is TGTGCCTGGAGTACCGGGACAGGGGGTATAGATACGCAGTATTTT. The variable domain in full, completed from reference TRBV30 and TRBJ2-3, reads SQTIHQWPATLVQPVGSPLSLECTVEGTSNPNLYWYRQAAGRGLQLLFYSVGIGQISSEVPQNLSASRPQDRQFILSSKKLLLSDSGFYLCAWSTGTGGIDTQYFGPGTRLTVL.

This clonotype was observed many times. V and J are TRBV5-1 and TRBJ2-7; 8 bases align to TRBD2. The CDR3 contains 13 residues. The V segment lost 2 bases and the J segment 4 bases; nucleotides outside the gene matches: 2. The germline CDR1 and CDR2 sequences are SGHRS and YFSETQ. The DNA for the CDR3 is TGCGCCAGCAGCTTAGCGGGGGAATACGAGCAGTACTTC. Protein sequence: CASSLAGEYEQYF.

The J gene is TRBJ2-3, the V gene TRBV20-1, with 8 positions matching TRBD1. The CDR3 contains 13 residues. The germline V gene has CDR1 DFQATT and CDR2 SNEGSKA (reference sequence). Losses at the gene ends were 6 bases for V and 8 bases for J; bases not matched to a gene: 10. For the CDR3, the DNA is TGCAGTGCGGAGCAGGGGGCAGTTGGTACGCAGTATTTT. This encodes CSAEQGAVGTQYF.

The gene calls are TRBV7-2 and TRBJ2-4; a possible D gene is TRBD1 (6 bases). The last part of the DNA fits TRBJ2-7 better; the J call may be wrong. The CDR3 length is 16 residues. Germline assignment: CDR1 SGHTA and CDR2 FQGNSA. CDR3 nucleotide sequence: TGTGCCAGCAGCATACCTCGGGGTGGGGGCGTCTACGAGCAGTACTTC. It codes for CASSIPRGGGVYEQYF.

This clonotype showed up just a few times. V gene TRBV5-1 combines with J gene TRBJ2-3; D possibly uses TRBD1 or TRBD2 (5 bases each). V lost 5 bases and J 3 bases, leaving 13 bases between the germline ends. This CDR3 has 14 residues. From germline, CDR1 is SGHRS and CDR2 YFSETQ. In DNA form, the CDR3 reads TGCGCCAGCAGTCGAGGGGCGGTTACAGATACGCAGTATTTT. As protein: CASSRGAVTDTQYF. The entire variable domain, with the rest obtained from reference TRBV5-1 and TRBJ2-3, is as follows: KAGVTQTPRYLIKTRGQQVTLSCSPISGHRSVSWYQQTPGQGLQFLFEYFSETQRNKGNFPGRFSGRQFSNSRSEMNVSTLELGDSALYLCASSRGAVTDTQYFGPGTRLTVL.

J is TRBJ2-3 and V is TRBV2, with 11 bases identical to TRBD2. With 3 bases clipped from V and 2 bases from J, the junction kept 7 bases outside the gene matches. CDR3 length equals 17 residues. Germline loops: CDR1 SNHLY, CDR2 FYNNEI. Written as DNA, the CDR3 is TGTGCCAGCAGTGACAGTCTAGCGGGGGGCGACACAGATACGCAGTATTTT. Amino acid sequence: CASSDSLAGGDTDTQYF.

The chain uses TRBV7-2 and TRBJ2-1; 7 bases fit TRBD2. The V segment lost 6 bases and the J segment 0 bases; nucleotides outside the gene matches: 5. The V gene's germline CDR1 is SGHTA and CDR2 FQGNSA. The CDR3 runs 15 residues. This CDR3 reads CASSRGSVSYNEQFF. The CDR3 DNA follows: TGTGCCAGCAGTCGCGGGAGTGTCTCCTACAATGAGCAGTTCTTC.

This clonotype was counted a few times. CDR3 amino acids: CASSDGQALIGTQYF. CDR3 bases: TGTGCCAGCAGTGATGGGCAGGCTCTTATCGGTACGCAGTATTTT. This chain links TRBV25-1 with TRBJ2-3, with unresolved D. Germline CDR1 and CDR2: MGHDK and SYGVNS. With 3 bases removed from V and 8 bases from J, the gap between germline ends came to 18 bases. The CDR3 covers 15 residues.

J is TRBJ2-5 and V is TRBV9, with D tentatively TRBD1 (6 bases). The CDR3 loop spans 15 amino acids. The V gene's germline CDR1 is SGDLS and CDR2 YYNGEE. Trimming took 0 bases from V and 4 from J, leaving 13 bases between them. The CDR3 loop is CASSVVVGRGETQYF. CDR3 in DNA: TGTGCCAGCAGCGTAGTAGTGGGCAGGGGAGAGACCCAGTACTTC.

The V gene is TRBV6-5, the J gene TRBJ2-7; TRBD1 might be the D (6 bases). V was clipped by 2 bases and J by 3 bases, with 8 bases between them. Germline values: CDR1 MNHEY, CDR2 SVGAGI. The length of the CDR3 is 13 residues. The CDR3 spells CASSYVDSYEQYF. The CDR3 nucleotides read TGTGCCAGCAGTTACGTGGACAGCTACGAGCAGTACTTC.

The V gene is TRBV9, the J gene TRBJ2-7; no firm D call. From germline, CDR1 is SGDLS and CDR2 YYNGEE. V shed 4 bases and J shed 0 bases, with 14 bases lying between them. This CDR3 has 15 residues. DNA of the CDR3: TGTGCCAGCAGCCCTCATAATGACATCTCCTACGAGCAGTACTTC. Its protein product is CASSPHNDISYEQYF.

This clonotype has more than one count but fewer than ten. The V call is TRBV20-1, the J call TRBJ2-5; possible D gene TRBD1, 5 bases. CDR3 length: 13 amino acids. Germline V CDR1 and CDR2: DFQATT, SNEGSKA (reference sequence). The ends were cut back, 3 bases at V and 4 bases at J, with 12 bases in the middle. For the CDR3, the DNA is TGCAGTGCTAGCCAGACAGTTGGAGAGACCCAGTACTTC. It encodes CSASQTVGETQYF.

This clonotype was detected only a few times. The V gene is TRBV6-2 or TRBV6-3, the J gene TRBJ1-5, with 7 bases matching TRBD1. The CDR3 is 13 residues long. Germline CDR1 is MNHEY and CDR2 is SVGEGT. The junction had 6 bases not matched to a gene; V was cut back by 6 bases and J by 7 bases. The chain's CDR3 is CASRRTGGQPQHF. The DNA of the CDR3 is TGTGCCAGCAGACGGACAGGCGGCCAGCCCCAGCATTTT.

The chain uses TRBV20-1 and TRBJ1-5, with 8 bases that match TRBD1. The CDR3 is 17 residues long. Germline CDR1 reads DFQATT; CDR2 reads SNEGSKA (reference sequence). V dropped 3 bases and J dropped 7; count of bases not matched to a gene: 17. CDR3 sequence reads: CSASRTGGAGGGQPQHF. The DNA of the CDR3 is TGCAGTGCTAGTCGTACAGGGGGAGCGGGGGGGGGACAGCCCCAGCATTTT.

This clonotype occurred a few times. The chain couples TRBV10-3 to TRBJ2-3; 12 nucleotides line up with TRBD2. The germline CDR1 and CDR2 sequences are ENHRY and SYGVKD. V was clipped by 3 bases and J by 7 bases; unmatched bases: 14. This CDR3 is built from 18 residues. CDR3 nucleotides: TGTGCCATCAGTGAAGTACTAGCGGGAGGCTCATCCAAGAATACGCAGTATTTT. It translates to CAISEVLAGGSSKNTQYF.

This clonotype came up a few times. The V gene is TRBV20-1, the J gene TRBJ2-1; D might be TRBD2 (6 bases). The germline V gene encodes CDR1 DFQATT and CDR2 SNEGSKA (reference sequence). This CDR3 region has 12 residues. V was trimmed by 8 bases and J by 6 bases, leaving 14 bases between them. The CDR3 protein is CSTRFGSNEQFF. CDR3 nucleotide sequence: TGCAGTACCCGTTTCGGGAGCAATGAGCAGTTCTTC.

V is TRBV13 and J is TRBJ2-1; 9 bases map to TRBD1. The CDR3 consists of 16 residues. Germline V CDR1 and CDR2: PRHDT, FYEKMQ (reference sequence). Losses at the gene ends were 6 bases for V and 5 bases for J; bases not matched to a gene: 11. CDR3 amino acids: CASSPQDRGGNNEQFF. The CDR3 DNA reads TGTGCCAGCAGTCCCCAGGACAGGGGCGGAAACAATGAGCAGTTCTTC.

The count of this clonotype is one. The V and J genes are TRBV12-3 or TRBV12-4 and TRBJ2-7; 10 bases align to TRBD2. After removal of 6 bases from V and 7 bases from J, the junction contained 12 bases not matched to a gene. CDR3 size: 15 residues. The CDR3 loop is CASRLTSGDHNEQYF. The DNA for the CDR3 is TGTGCCAGCAGGCTAACTAGCGGGGACCACAATGAGCAGTACTTC.

The chain employs TRBV7-2 and TRBJ2-7, with D perhaps matching TRBD2 (7 bases). With 0 bases removed from V and 5 bases from J, the gap between germline ends came to 17 bases. Looked up from germline, CDR1 is SGHTA and CDR2 is FQGNSA. The CDR3 totals 16 residues. The CDR3 region has the DNA TGTGCCAGCAGCTTAGCCCCCCCGGGGGGCAAGGACGAGCAGTACTTC. Protein: CASSLAPPGGKDEQYF.

This chain uses TRBV10-2 with TRBJ2-5; 7 bases fit TRBD2. V was pared by 0 bases and J by 11 bases, with 6 bases of the junction left unmatched. Looked up from germline, CDR1 is WSHSY and CDR2 is SAAADI. CDR3 size: 13 residues. The CDR3 reads CASSESTLAEQYF. The CDR3 DNA reads TGCGCCAGCAGTGAGTCGACCCTAGCGGAGCAGTACTTC.

The gene calls are TRBV5-4 and TRBJ2-1; 9 bases are shared with TRBD2. The CDR3 sequence is 15 residues long. Trimming took 4 bases from V and 8 from J; bases not matched to a gene: 10. Germline CDR1 is SGHNT and CDR2 is YYREEE (reference sequence). The CDR3 nucleotides are TGTGCCAGCAGCAGACTGGCGGGAGGGATCCATGAGCAGTTCTTC. This codes for CASSRLAGGIHEQFF.

This clonotype was observed a few times. The V gene is TRBV2, the J gene TRBJ1-4; the D gene is possibly TRBD1 (6 bases). Germline assignment: CDR1 SNHLY and CDR2 FYNNEI. The CDR3 is 14 residues long. V gave up 6 bases and J gave up 5 bases, with 13 bases separating them. The CDR3 reads CASRGSRGNEKLFF. The CDR3 DNA follows: TGTGCCAGCAGGGGCTCCAGGGGAAATGAAAAACTGTTTTTT.

V and J are TRBV20-1 and TRBJ2-7; 8 nucleotides match TRBD2. With 2 bases clipped from V and 3 bases from J, the junction kept 9 bases outside the gene matches. The germline gives CDR1 DFQATT, CDR2 SNEGSKA (reference sequence). This CDR3 has 15 amino acids. The CDR3 DNA follows: TGCAGTGCTAGAAACCCGGGGGGGATGGACTACGAGCAGTACTTC. It is translated as CSARNPGGMDYEQYF.